This TCR beta chain was captured in a study of blood T cell repertoires in COVID-19. Overall study: PBMCs, B-cell-depleted T cells, or T cells were the source of the cDNA or gDNA that made up the material.

CDR3 length: 13 residues. Germline CDR1 is SEHNR and CDR2 is FQNEAQ (reference sequence). V lost 6 bases and J 1 base, leaving 9 bases between the germline ends. Original methodology: Researchers report that nucleated cell counts were estimated from reference gene primer amplification. Repertoires were generated with immunoSEQ multiplex PCR, while TCRdb's copy carries only in-frame clones and drops some. Clone size and the V and J calls come from that table; the DNA yielded D and trimming. The repertoire consists of 70,000 or so clones, with 86% occurring once and the leading ten covering around 13%.

This receptor was obtained from a woman aged 55-75 years with acute or convalescent COVID-19. V is TRBV7-9 and J is TRBJ2-5; D remains unclear. Sequencing was carried out using peripheral blood. CDR3 sequence: CASRKQIQETQYF. CDR3 sequence (DNA): TGTGCCAGCAGAAAACAGATCCAAGAGACCCAGTACTTC.